Shown below are 10 T cell receptor beta chains from a single sample sequenced in a study of blood T cell repertoires in COVID-19. TCRdb keeps only in-frame clones here, not all; method: immunoSEQ multiplex PCR. The sample lists under 250,000 clones; 80% to 90% were seen once. Sequenced: peripheral blood. The receptors come from a man aged 45-65 years with acute or convalescent COVID-19.

This sequence joins TRBV30 and TRBJ2-3, with 7 bases aligning to TRBD1. V was clipped by 2 bases and J by 7 bases; unmatched bases: 12. Germline V gene data show CDR1 as GTSNPN and CDR2 as SVGIG (reference sequence). The CDR3 length is 15 residues. Here the CDR3 DNA reads TGTGCCTGGAGTTTTAGAGGGGGACAGAGAAATACGCAGTATTTT. Translation: CAWSFRGGQRNTQYF. Combining the CDR3 with reference TRBV30 and TRBJ2-3 gives the whole variable domain SQTIHQWPATLVQPVGSPLSLECTVEGTSNPNLYWYRQAAGRGLQLLFYSVGIGQISSEVPQNLSASRPQDRQFILSSKKLLLSDSGFYLCAWSFRGGQRNTQYFGPGTRLTVL.

This clone was counted a single time. This chain links TRBV19 with TRBJ2-2, with TRBD2 as a possible D gene (6 bases). The CDR3 sequence is 15 residues long. In germline, CDR1 is LNHDA, CDR2 SQIVND (reference sequence). Between the trimmed V and J ends, which lost 6 bases and 2 bases, there was a span of 13 bases. The CDR3: CASSPEGSNTGELFF. The CDR3 DNA is TGTGCCAGTAGCCCGGAGGGGTCAAACACCGGGGAGCTGTTTTTT. The full variable domain, its missing parts supplied by reference TRBV19 and TRBJ2-2, is DGGITQSPKYLFRKEGQNVTLSCEQNLNHDAMYWYRQDPGQGLRLIYYSQIVNDFQKGDIAEGYSVSREKKESFPLTVTSAQKNPTAFYLCASSPEGSNTGELFFGEGSRLTVL.

The V gene is TRBV7-2, the J gene TRBJ2-2, with TRBD2 matching 12 bases. The CDR3 has 17 amino acids. J gave up 4 bases and V 7 bases, and 10 bases lay outside the gene matches. CDR1 is SGHTA and CDR2 is FQGNSA in the germline V gene. The CDR3 nucleotides read TGTGCCAGCACCCCTAGCGGGAGGGGGAGGAGCACCGGGGAGCTGTTTTTT. It codes for CASTPSGRGRSTGELFF.

This chain connects TRBV5-1 to TRBJ2-4; 8 positions match TRBD2. The CDR3 contains 15 residues. Germline V gives CDR1 SGHRS, CDR2 YFSETQ. Trimming at V came to 4 bases and at J to 5 bases, leaving 8 bases not matched to a gene. CDR3 nucleotides: TGCGCCAGCAGCCCCACCGGGACTAGTGAAAACATTCAGTACTTC. Translated: CASSPTGTSENIQYF.

The rearrangement links TRBV6-5 to TRBJ2-5; 11 nucleotides align to TRBD2. The V gene end was trimmed by 6 bases and the J gene end by 2 bases; junction bases not matched to a gene: 5. Germline V gene sequence: CDR1 MNHEY, CDR2 SVGAGI. The CDR3 has 15 residues. This chain's CDR3 is CASRIGTSGQETQYF. The CDR3 DNA is TGTGCCAGCAGAATCGGGACTAGCGGTCAAGAGACCCAGTACTTC.

This clone was counted a few times. This rearrangement joins TRBV7-9 to TRBJ1-6; 8 bases are a match to TRBD1. V was pared by 1 base and J by 11 bases, with 7 bases of the junction left unmatched. The CDR3 has 15 residues. Germline-derived CDR1 and CDR2 are SEHNR and FQNEAQ (reference sequence). The CDR3 nucleotides read TGTGCCAGCAGCTTAGGAGCAGGGGGCATTACACCCCTCCACTTT. This translates into CASSLGAGGITPLHF.

The chain uses TRBV9 and TRBJ2-3; perhaps TRBD1 as D (5 bases). The V end lost 2 bases, the J end lost 3 bases, and 13 bases lay between the germline ends. The CDR3 consists of 15 residues. Germline V gene lookup returns CDR1 SGDLS and CDR2 YYNGEE. The CDR3 reads CASSVKGSKTDTQYF. CDR3 in DNA: TGTGCCAGCAGCGTTAAGGGGTCGAAGACAGATACGCAGTATTTT.

The chain carries TRBV14 and TRBJ2-5; TRBD2 aligns across 8 bases. In germline, CDR1 is SGHDN, CDR2 FVKESK. The V gene end was trimmed by 2 bases and the J gene end by 6 bases; junction bases not matched to a gene: 11. The CDR3 has 16 amino acids. DNA of the CDR3: TGTGCCAGCAGCCAACCCCCGGGACTAGACAAACAGACCCAGTACTTC. Protein sequence: CASSQPPGLDKQTQYF.

The chain carries TRBV6-1 and TRBJ1-5; no clear D gene. The V end lost 1 base, the J end lost 5 bases, and 12 bases lay between the germline ends. The CDR3 extends over 15 amino acids. The V gene's germline CDR1 is MNHNS and CDR2 SASEGT. CDR3 in DNA: TGTGCCAGCAGTGAAGGAAGCACCTTTCATCAGCCCCAGCATTTT. Encoded protein: CASSEGSTFHQPQHF.

This rearrangement joins TRBV9 to TRBJ1-2; 7 nucleotides align to TRBD1. Unmatched junction bases numbered 7, after V lost 0 bases and J lost 2 bases. This CDR3 comprises 16 residues. In germline, CDR1 is SGDLS, CDR2 YYNGEE. DNA for the CDR3: TGTGCCAGCAGCGTAGTGCCCGACAGGGAAAACTATGGCTACACCTTC. Translated: CASSVVPDRENYGYTF.